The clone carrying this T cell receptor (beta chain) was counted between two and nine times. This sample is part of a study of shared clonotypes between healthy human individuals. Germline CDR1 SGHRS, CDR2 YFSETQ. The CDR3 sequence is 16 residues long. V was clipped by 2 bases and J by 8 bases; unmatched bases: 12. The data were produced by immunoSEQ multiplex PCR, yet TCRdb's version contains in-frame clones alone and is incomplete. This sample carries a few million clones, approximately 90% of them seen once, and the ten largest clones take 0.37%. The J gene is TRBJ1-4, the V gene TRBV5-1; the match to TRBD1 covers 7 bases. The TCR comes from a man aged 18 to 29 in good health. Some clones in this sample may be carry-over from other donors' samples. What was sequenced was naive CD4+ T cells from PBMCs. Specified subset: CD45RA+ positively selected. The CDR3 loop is CASSLAPGGVLEKLFF. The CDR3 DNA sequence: TGCGCCAGCAGCTTAGCTCCAGGGGGGGTATTGGAAAAACTGTTTTTT. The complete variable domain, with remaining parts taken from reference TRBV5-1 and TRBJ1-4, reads KAGVTQTPRYLIKTRGQQVTLSCSPISGHRSVSWYQQTPGQGLQFLFEYFSETQRNKGNFPGRFSGRQFSNSRSEMNVSTLELGDSALYLCASSLAPGGVLEKLFFGSGTQLSVL.